The subject of this entry is one T cell receptor (beta chain). No antigen is known for it. Germline V gene sequence: CDR1 SGDLS, CDR2 YYNGEE. The CDR3 length is 13 residues. V lost 1 base and J 4 bases, leaving 5 bases between the germline ends. The treatment here: about 20 received Ad26.COV2.S at low or high dose, single or two shots; 5 received placebo; per-sample allocation not given. Sample collection was performed on day 63 after the first vaccine or placebo injection. Boston provided a donor who was an adult aged 18-55 years. Ad26.COV2.S expressed prefusion-stabilized spike from the original Wuhan strain. Sequencing was performed with immunoSEQ multiplex PCR; in TCRdb, only in-frame clones are kept and a portion is missing. The data show 300,000 to 500,000 clones, less than 90% seen once. This sample stems from a study of Ad26.COV2.S vaccination and SARS-CoV-2 variants. Points from the study as a whole: Across vaccine and placebo recipients, the breadth of non-spike TCRs was similar. Researchers cautioned that TCR breadth and depth analyses may have underestimated total T cell responses.

The sequence derives from a person between 18 and 60 years old who received the Ad26.COV2.S COVID-19 vaccine or a placebo. The sequences come from peripheral blood, collected in a trial of Ad26.COV2.S vaccine versus placebo. The V call is TRBV9, the J call TRBJ2-2; D remains unclear. CDR3 coding DNA: TGTGCCAGCAGCGTACTGGGCACCGGGGAGCTGTTTTTT. Its translation is CASSVLGTGELFF.